The subject of this entry is one TCR beta chain. The sample is drawn from a study of blood T cell repertoires in COVID-19. About the research overall: Collection of acute and convalescent COVID-19 samples took place in the United States, Italy and Spain. T cells, B-cell-depleted T cells, or PBMCs provided the cDNA or gDNA that served as material.

Trimming cost V 3 bases and J 5 bases; bases outside gene matches: 6. Germline CDR1 and CDR2: SGHAT and FQNNGV. This CDR3 contains 16 residues. Per the original data handling: Amplification of reference gene primers was used by the study to estimate nucleated cell counts. Assay used: immunoSEQ multiplex PCR; TCRdb lists only in-frame clones, some missing. Clonal size and the V and J genes are those of that table, whereas D and trimming came from the DNA. The sample gives approximately 190,000 clones, 65% to 85% of which show up once; 4.5% to 6.5% is in the top ten. This TCR derives from a woman between 25 and 40 years old with acute or convalescent COVID-19. V gene TRBV11-2 combines with J gene TRBJ2-7; 14 bases fit TRBD2. Sequencing was carried out using peripheral blood. The CDR3 bases are TGTGCCAGCAGCTTGGGACTAGCGGGAGAGCATCACGAGCAGTACTTC. Protein product: CASSLGLAGEHHEQYF.